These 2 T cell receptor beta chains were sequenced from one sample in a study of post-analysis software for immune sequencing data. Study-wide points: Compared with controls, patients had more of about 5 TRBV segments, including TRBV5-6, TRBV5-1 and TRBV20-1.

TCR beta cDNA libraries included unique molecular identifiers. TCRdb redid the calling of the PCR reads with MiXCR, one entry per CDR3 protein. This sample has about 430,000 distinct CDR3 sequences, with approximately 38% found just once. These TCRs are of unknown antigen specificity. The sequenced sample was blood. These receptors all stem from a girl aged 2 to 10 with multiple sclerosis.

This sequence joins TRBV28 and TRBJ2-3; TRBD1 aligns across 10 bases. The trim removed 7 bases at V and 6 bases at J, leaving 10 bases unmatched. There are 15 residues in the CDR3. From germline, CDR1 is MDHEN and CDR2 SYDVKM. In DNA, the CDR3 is TGTGCCAGCAATAGGGACAGGGGTGGAGGGGATACGCAGTATTTT. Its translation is CASNRDRGGGDTQYF.

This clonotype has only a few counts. CDR3 sequence (DNA): TGCGCCAGCAGCTCCCTAGCGAACGCAGATACGCAGTATTTT. Residues: CASSSLANADTQYF. The chain couples TRBV5-1 to TRBJ2-3, with a possible D match to TRBD2 (6 bases). In germline, CDR1 is SGHRS, CDR2 YFSETQ. This CDR3 is 14 amino acids long. V was shortened by 3 bases and J by 4 bases, with 12 bases between the two germline ends.